The following is a T cell receptor beta chain sequence with its context. The sample originates from a study of blood T cells in healthy people across ages. Combining a sample-barcoded 5' primer with a J-beta primer mix, a second PCR ran for roughly 7 to 11 cycles. TCRdb re-analysed the 5' RACE reads in MiXCR, keeping a single row per CDR3 protein. The sample comprises roughly 650,000 distinct CDR3 sequences, roughly 30% of which are singletons, and less than 20% rests with the top ten. This CDR3 has 12 residues. Trimming removed 10 bases from V and 10 bases from J, with 16 bases in between. Germline CDR1 and CDR2: MDHEN and SYDVKM.

V gene TRBV28 combines with J gene TRBJ2-2; TRBD2 is a possible D gene (5 bases). This clonotype was obtained from a woman of 80 years or more in good health. Sequencing was done on a sample of blood. DNA of the CDR3: TGTGCCACTTCCACACTAGTGCAGGAGCTGTTTTTT. Its protein product is CATSTLVQELFF.